This entry concerns a single T cell receptor beta chain. This entry belongs to a study of cytomegalovirus exposure and HLA in healthy donors. 13 Jbeta primers and 60 Vbeta primers were used for the PCR. The table came from immunoSEQ multiplex PCR; TCRdb's copy has only in-frame clones and leaves some out. The sample has under 140,000 clones; approximately 79% are singletons. This CDR3 has 16 residues. The V end lost 4 bases, the J end lost 0 bases, and 11 bases lay between the germline ends. The germline gives CDR1 SGHRS, CDR2 YFSETQ. V and J are TRBV5-1 and TRBJ1-6; weak D call: TRBD1 (5 bases). Sequencing was performed on PBMCs. The clonotype was recovered from a man aged 25 to 45 in good health and CMV-seropositive. CDR3 DNA sequence: TGCGCCAGCAGCCCGGGACTAATCTCCTATAATTCACCCCTCCACTTT. Encoded protein: CASSPGLISYNSPLHF.